This T cell receptor beta chain was found in a study of sequential checkpoint blockade in melanoma. The repertoire was sequenced with immunoSEQ multiplex PCR; TCRdb's copy has only in-frame clones and lacks some. The sample yields 30,000 to 45,000 clones, around nine tenths seen once. This CDR3 is 16 amino acids long. Germline V CDR1 and CDR2: MNHEY, SMNVEV (reference sequence). The trim removed 2 bases at V and 2 bases at J, leaving 2 bases unmatched. Regarding treatment: randomized to nivolumab then ipilimumab (arm A) or the reverse (arm B). The TCR sequence derives from a human donor with melanoma. This chain joins TRBV27 and TRBJ2-3; 12 nucleotides match TRBD2. Sequenced here: CD8+ T cells sorted from blood (inferred from file names), sampled from a patient given nivolumab and ipilimumab in sequence. The CDR3 DNA follows: TGTGCCAGCAGTTTACTAGCGGGAGGGATCACAGATACGCAGTATTTT. Its protein product is CASSLLAGGITDTQYF.